Sequencing of this TCR beta chain was carried out in a study of Tregs in tolerant kidney transplant recipients. Findings and caveats of the study: Donor-specific Treg expansion exceeded global Treg expansion in tolerant patients, suggesting antigen drive. The small number of patients limits these findings pending further validation. For some patients, primers changed over time, blocking nucleotide-level comparison. Activated donor B cell expansion appeared to reveal the most relevant donor-specific TCRbeta repertoire.

Libraries were prepared by immunoSEQ multiplex PCR; TCRdb keeps only in-frame clonotypes and omits some of them. The sample has about 87,000 clones; roughly 93% are singletons. Germline values: CDR1 SEHNR, CDR2 FQNEAQ (reference sequence). The CDR3 consists of 15 residues. The V end was cut by 6 bases, the J end by 5 bases, with 16 bases between. With respect to this clone: Its antigen is unknown.

The V and J genes are TRBV7-9 and TRBJ2-2; D gene unclear. The origin of this receptor is a human donor who received a combined kidney and bone marrow transplant. The specimen comprised CD4+ T cells from blood, sampled before the transplant. The CDR3 DNA sequence: TGTGCCAGCAGTTTTTTGGGCACGGCAACCGGGGAGCTGTTTTTT. Residues: CASSFLGTATGELFF.